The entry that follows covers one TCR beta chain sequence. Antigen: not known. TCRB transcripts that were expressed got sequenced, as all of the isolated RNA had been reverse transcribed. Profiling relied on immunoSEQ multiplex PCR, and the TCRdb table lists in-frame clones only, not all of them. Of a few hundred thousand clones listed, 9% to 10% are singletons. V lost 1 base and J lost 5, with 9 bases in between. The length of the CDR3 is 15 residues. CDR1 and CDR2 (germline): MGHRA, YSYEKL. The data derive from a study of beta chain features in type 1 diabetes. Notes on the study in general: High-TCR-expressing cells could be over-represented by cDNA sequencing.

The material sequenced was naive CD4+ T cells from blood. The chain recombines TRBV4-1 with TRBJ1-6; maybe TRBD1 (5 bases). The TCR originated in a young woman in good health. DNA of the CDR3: TGCGCCAGCAGCCAAGTGTCAGGGAATAATTCACCCCTCCACTTT. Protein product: CASSQVSGNNSPLHF.